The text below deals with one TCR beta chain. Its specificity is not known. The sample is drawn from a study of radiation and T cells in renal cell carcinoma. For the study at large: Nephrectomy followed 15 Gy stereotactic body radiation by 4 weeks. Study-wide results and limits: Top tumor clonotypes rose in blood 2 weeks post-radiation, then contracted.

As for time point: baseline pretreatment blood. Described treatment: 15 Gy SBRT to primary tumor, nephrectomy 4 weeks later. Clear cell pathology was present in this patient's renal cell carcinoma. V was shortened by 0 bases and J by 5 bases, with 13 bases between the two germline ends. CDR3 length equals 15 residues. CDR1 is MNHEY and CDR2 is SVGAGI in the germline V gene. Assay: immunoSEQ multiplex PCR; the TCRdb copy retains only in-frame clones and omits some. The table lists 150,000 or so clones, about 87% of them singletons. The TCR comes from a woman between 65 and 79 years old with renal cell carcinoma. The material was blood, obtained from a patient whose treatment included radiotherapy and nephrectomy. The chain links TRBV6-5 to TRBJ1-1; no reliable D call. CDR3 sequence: CASSYSQQRPTEAFF. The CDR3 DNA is TGTGCCAGCAGTTACTCACAACAGCGACCAACTGAAGCTTTCTTT.